These T cell receptor beta chains were read from a single sample in a study of CD8 T cells in ankylosing spondylitis. A single record per CDR3 protein comes from TCRdb applying MiXCR to the 5' RACE reads. Among some 450,000 distinct CDR3 sequences listed, roughly 15% were seen once. The sample was blood, either unsorted or a sorted T cell fraction (not recorded which). The receptors were sampled from a male donor with ankylosing spondylitis. Both conserved end residues are part of each CDR3. D genes are given only for firm matches. Only part of the rows carry a size: once, few, many, or a class if the clone is expanded.

J gene | V gene | clone size | D gene | CDR3 protein | CDR3 DNA
TRBJ1-1 | TRBV5-1 | few | TRBD1 | CASSQDRGSEAFF | TGCGCCAGCAGCCAGGACAGGGGGTCTGAAGCTTTCTTT
TRBJ1-3 | TRBV6-1 | few | TRBD1 | CASSGRDRLSGNTIYF | TGTGCCAGCAGTGGCCGGGACAGGTTATCTGGAAACACCATATATTTT
TRBJ2-1 | TRBV5-1 | - | TRBD2 | CASTLAGGGNEQFF | TGCGCCAGCACACTAGCGGGAGGCGGTAATGAGCAGTTCTTC
TRBJ2-7 | TRBV28 | - | TRBD2 | CASSFRSSGSYEQYF | TGTGCCAGCAGTTTTCGGTCTAGCGGGAGTTACGAGCAGTACTTC
TRBJ1-2 | TRBV2 | once | - | CASSRRESGYTF | TGTGCCAGCAGTAGGAGGGAGAGTGGCTACACCTTC
TRBJ1-5 | TRBV19 | - | TRBD1 | CASSVRQGLNQPQHF | TGTGCCAGTAGTGTCAGACAGGGGCTCAATCAGCCCCAGCATTTT
TRBJ2-2 | TRBV15 | - | TRBD2 | CATSRDYGGTNTGELFF | TGTGCCACCAGCAGAGATTACGGGGGGACGAACACCGGGGAGCTGTTTTTT
TRBJ1-1 | TRBV14 | few | - | CASSQVRGVTEAFF | TGTGCCAGCAGCCAGGTCAGGGGAGTTACTGAAGCTTTCTTT
TRBJ1-3 | TRBV30 | - | - | CAWSPDRSSGNTIYF | TGTGCCTGGAGTCCCGATAGATCCTCTGGAAACACCATATATTTT
TRBJ2-7 | TRBV7-2 | - | TRBD2 | CASSFTSGNYEQYF | TGTGCCAGCAGCTTCACTAGCGGGAACTACGAGCAGTACTTC
TRBJ2-1 | TRBV3-1 | - | TRBD2 | CASSQAGTSSSGQFF | TGTGCCAGCAGCCAAGCCGGGACTAGCTCGTCTGGGCAGTTCTTC
TRBJ2-5 | TRBV10-3 | - | TRBD2 | CAISDGFASGSGETQYF | TGTGCCATCAGTGATGGGTTTGCTAGCGGGAGTGGGGAGACCCAGTACTTC
TRBJ2-5 | TRBV20-1 | - | TRBD2 | CSARDTASGTETQYF | TGCAGTGCTAGAGATACGGCTAGCGGGACGGAGACCCAGTACTTC
TRBJ1-2 | TRBV6-8 | - | - | CASSYRDSSGYTF | TGTGCCAGCAGTTACAGGGATTCTTCTGGCTACACCTTC
TRBJ1-6 | TRBV28 | - | - | CASSPDTSYNSPLHF | TGTGCCAGCAGCCCCGACACTTCCTATAATTCACCCCTCCACTTT
TRBJ2-2 | TRBV5-1 | - | - | CASRDSDSGELFF | TGCGCCAGCAGGGATTCTGATAGCGGGGAGCTGTTTTTT
TRBJ2-7 | TRBV6-5 | once | - | CASSYSGETTGQYF | TGTGCCAGCAGTTACTCAGGGGAGACGACGGGGCAGTACTTC
TRBJ2-1 | TRBV30 | - | - | CAWSGRYNEQFF | TGTGCCTGGAGTGGACGGTACAATGAGCAGTTCTTC
TRBJ2-7 | TRBV12-3/TRBV12-4 | - | - | CASSLYSGPQYF | TGTGCCAGCAGTTTATACTCAGGTCCGCAGTACTTC
TRBJ1-1 | TRBV7-6 | - | - | CASSLEATGLNTEAFF | TGTGCCAGCAGCTTAGAGGCTACAGGGTTGAACACTGAAGCTTTCTTT
TRBJ1-3 | TRBV5-1 | few | - | CASSLGGVTSGNTIYF | TGCGCCAGCAGCTTGGGGGGGGTTACCTCTGGAAACACCATATATTTT
TRBJ2-1 | TRBV10-3 | few | - | CAIGRNDYNEQFF | TGTGCCATCGGGCGGAACGATTACAATGAGCAGTTCTTC
TRBJ1-4 | TRBV7-9 | - | - | CASSLGVGGSEKLFF | TGTGCCAGCAGCTTAGGAGTCGGGGGCAGTGAAAAACTGTTTTTT
TRBJ2-4 | TRBV6-2/TRBV6-3 | - | - | CASSSIQGSIQYF | TGTGCCAGCAGTTCGATTCAGGGCTCCATTCAGTACTTC
TRBJ1-1 | TRBV4-2 | - | TRBD1 | CASSQDDRADTEAFF | TGTGCCAGCAGCCAAGATGACAGGGCGGACACTGAAGCTTTCTTT
TRBJ1-1 | TRBV28 | - | - | CTSREQENTEAFF | TGTACCAGCAGGGAACAGGAGAACACTGAAGCTTTCTTT
TRBJ2-5 | TRBV6-5 | - | TRBD1 | CASSYSGTGVGETQYF | TGTGCCAGCAGTTACTCCGGGACAGGGGTAGGAGAGACCCAGTACTTC
TRBJ1-2 | TRBV5-1 | - | TRBD1 | CASSTGESYGYTF | TGCGCCAGCAGCACAGGGGAAAGCTATGGCTACACCTTC
TRBJ1-4 | TRBV27 | few | - | CASIMLRGATNEKLFF | TGTGCCAGCATAATGTTAAGAGGGGCTACTAATGAAAAACTGTTTTTT
TRBJ2-1 | TRBV7-2 | few | - | CASSPRKLANNEQFF | TGTGCCAGCAGCCCCCGAAAACTAGCAAACAATGAGCAGTTCTTC
TRBJ1-5 | TRBV20-1 | few | TRBD1 | CSARVGGQGIQPQHF | TGCAGTGCTAGAGTCGGAGGACAGGGAATTCAGCCCCAGCATTTT
TRBJ2-3 | TRBV20-1 | once | TRBD1 | CSALFGTGILDTQYF | TGCAGTGCTTTATTTGGGACAGGGATATTGGATACGCAGTATTTT
TRBJ1-1 | TRBV7-3 | - | - | CASALGPNTEAFF | TGTGCCAGCGCCTTGGGCCCGAACACTGAAGCTTTCTTT
TRBJ1-6 | TRBV11-2 | few | - | CASSPRLWGRDSPLHF | TGTGCCAGCAGTCCTAGGCTATGGGGACGGGATTCACCCCTCCACTTT
TRBJ1-2 | TRBV7-8 | once | - | CASRDDRAYGYTF | TGTGCCAGCAGGGACGACCGAGCATATGGCTACACCTTC
TRBJ2-2 | TRBV6-4 | few | TRBD1 | CASSEGQGTGELFF | TGTGCCAGCAGTGAGGGACAGGGCACCGGGGAGCTGTTTTTT
TRBJ1-1 | TRBV27 | few | - | CASNPGTGNTEAFF | TGTGCCAGCAATCCTGGGACGGGGAACACTGAAGCTTTCTTT